A single sample gave rise to the 14 T cell receptor beta chains below, sequenced in a study of cytomegalovirus exposure and HLA in healthy donors. The PCR made use of 60 Vbeta and 13 Jbeta primers. The assay was immunoSEQ multiplex PCR, and TCRdb's table has in-frame clones only and misses some. The clone table shows about 130,000 clones, with the ten largest holding over 1.5%. The sequencing sample was made of PBMCs. The receptors were gathered from a woman aged 40 to 50 in good health and CMV-seropositive.

The rearrangement joins TRBV27 to TRBJ2-3, with TRBD2 identical over 8 bases. CDR3 length equals 19 residues. The V gene end was trimmed by 5 bases and the J gene end by 3 bases; junction bases not matched to a gene: 19. Germline CDR1 reads MNHEY; CDR2 reads SMNVEV (reference sequence). Here the CDR3 DNA reads TGTGCCAGCAGTCCTGGGACTAGTGGAGGGACGGGGTGGACAGATACGCAGTATTTT. Translating gives CASSPGTSGGTGWTDTQYF.

The chain links TRBV7-9 to TRBJ1-1; a possible D gene is TRBD1 (5 bases). Trimming pared 4 bases from V and 4 bases from J, leaving 16 bases between. Per germline, CDR1 SEHNR and CDR2 FQNEAQ (reference sequence). This CDR3 spans 15 amino acids. CDR3 in DNA: TGTGCCAGCAGCTACCGGGACGGGGGGGGCACTGAAGCTTTCTTT. Protein: CASSYRDGGGTEAFF.

On this clone itself: The same CDR3 also results from other DNA sequences found in this sample. The chain links TRBV7-2 to TRBJ2-7; D is unclear. The CDR3 length is 12 residues. CDR1 is SGHTA and CDR2 is FQGNSA in the germline V gene. V lost 2 bases, J lost 3 bases, and 5 bases lay in between. The CDR3: CASSLLVYEQYF. CDR3 DNA sequence: TGTGCCAGCAGCTTACTAGTCTACGAGCAGTACTTC.

This chain joins TRBV7-3 and TRBJ1-1, with 9 positions matching TRBD1. This CDR3 spans 15 amino acids. J was trimmed by 3 bases and V by 5 bases; bases with no gene match: 7. The germline V gene encodes CDR1 SGHTA and CDR2 FQGTGA. Here the CDR3 DNA reads TGTGCCAGCAGCCCGAGTACAGGGGGCTACACTGAAGCTTTCTTT. This translates into CASSPSTGGYTEAFF.

The chain is built from TRBV9 and TRBJ2-5; 11 bases fit TRBD2. The V segment lost 0 bases and the J segment 5 bases; nucleotides outside the gene matches: 6. This CDR3 contains 16 residues. CDR1 is SGDLS, CDR2 YYNGEE, per germline. The CDR3 sequence: CASSVGTSGRGETQYF. As DNA, the CDR3 is TGTGCCAGCAGCGTAGGTACTAGCGGGAGAGGGGAGACCCAGTACTTC.

This chain joins TRBV18 and TRBJ2-7; 7 positions match TRBD2. Looked up from germline, CDR1 is KGHSH and CDR2 is LQKENI. The CDR3 runs to 16 residues. V gave up 5 bases and J gave up 2 bases; unmatched junction bases: 12. The CDR3 loop is CASSWGGRDTPYEQYF. In nucleotides, the CDR3 is TGTGCCAGCTCATGGGGGGGACGAGACACTCCCTACGAGCAGTACTTC.

The V and J genes are TRBV11-3 and TRBJ2-3, with 13 bases aligning to TRBD2. The trim removed 5 bases at V and 2 bases at J, leaving 7 bases unmatched. This CDR3 is built from 17 residues. The germline V gene has CDR1 SGHNT and CDR2 YENEEA. The CDR3 region has the DNA TGTGCCAGCAGCCGACGACTAGCGGGAGGATCCACAGATACGCAGTATTTT. Its protein is CASSRRLAGGSTDTQYF.

As DNA, the CDR3 is TGCGCCAGCAGCCAAGAGTTTAATATAGGACAGAGCTCCTACGAGCAGTACTTC. Its translation: CASSQEFNIGQSSYEQYF. This chain joins TRBV4-3 and TRBJ2-7; tentatively, D is TRBD1 (6 bases). From germline, CDR1 is LGHNA and CDR2 YSLEER. CDR3 length: 18 amino acids. Trimming removed 0 bases from V and 0 bases from J, with 18 bases in between.

The chain uses TRBV29-1 and TRBJ1-1; 7 bases are a match to TRBD1. Per the germline V gene, CDR1 is SQVTM and CDR2 is ANQGSEA. Losses at the gene ends were 1 base for V and 1 base for J; bases not matched to a gene: 6. There are 15 residues in the CDR3. Here the CDR3 DNA reads TGCAGCGTTGAAGGCCAGGGACAGCGGAACACTGAAGCTTTCTTT. Protein product: CSVEGQGQRNTEAFF.

This chain links TRBV6-1 with TRBJ1-2, with D tentatively TRBD1 (6 bases). Germline V lookup: CDR1 MNHNS, CDR2 SASEGT. The length of the CDR3 is 13 residues. Trimming took 4 bases from V and 3 from J, leaving 9 bases between them. In nucleotides, the CDR3 is TGTGCCAGCAGTGTAGGACAGCACTATGGCTACACCTTC. Residues: CASSVGQHYGYTF.

The chain joins TRBV5-5 to TRBJ1-3; 8 nucleotides agree with TRBD1. The CDR3 spans 17 residues. V shed 5 bases, J shed 0 bases, and the junction held 10 bases outside the gene matches. The germline gives CDR1 SGHKS, CDR2 YYEKEE (reference sequence). The CDR3 sequence is CASRTTTGEYSGNTIYF. As DNA, the CDR3 is TGTGCCAGCAGAACAACGACAGGGGAGTACTCTGGAAACACCATATATTTT. Combining the CDR3 with reference TRBV5-5 and TRBJ1-3 gives the whole variable domain DAGVTQSPTHLIKTRGQQVTLRCSPISGHKSVSWYQQVLGQGPQFIFQYYEKEERGRGNFPDRFSARQFPNYSSELNVNALLLGDSALYLCASRTTTGEYSGNTIYFGEGSWLTVV.

The chain is built from TRBV6-6 and TRBJ1-4; D perhaps matches TRBD1 (6 bases). Germline values: CDR1 MNHNY, CDR2 SVGAGI (reference sequence). There are 13 residues in the CDR3. The V gene lost 10 bases and the J gene lost 4 bases, with 13 bases spanning the gap. In nucleotides, the CDR3 is TGTGCCACACGCAGGGGTAATAATGAAAAACTGTTTTTT. It is translated as CATRRGNNEKLFF.

Written as DNA, the CDR3 is TGTGCCAGCAGTTTAGGGGGGACTAGCGGGACTTACAATGAGCAGTTCTTC. This sequence encodes CASSLGGTSGTYNEQFF. The rearrangement joins TRBV27 to TRBJ2-1, with TRBD2 identical over 13 bases. With V trimmed by 2 bases and J by 4 bases, 5 bases remained unmatched. The germline V gene has CDR1 MNHEY and CDR2 SMNVEV (reference sequence). The CDR3 sequence is 17 residues long.

J is TRBJ1-2 and V is TRBV4-1; 7 bases map to TRBD1. The J segment lost 4 bases and the V segment lost 2 bases, leaving 4 bases of the junction unmatched. Germline values: CDR1 MGHRA, CDR2 YSYEKL. The CDR3 runs 14 residues. The CDR3 coding sequence is TGCGCCAGCAGCCAACTCCGGGACAGCTATGGCTACACCTTC. Translating it yields CASSQLRDSYGYTF.